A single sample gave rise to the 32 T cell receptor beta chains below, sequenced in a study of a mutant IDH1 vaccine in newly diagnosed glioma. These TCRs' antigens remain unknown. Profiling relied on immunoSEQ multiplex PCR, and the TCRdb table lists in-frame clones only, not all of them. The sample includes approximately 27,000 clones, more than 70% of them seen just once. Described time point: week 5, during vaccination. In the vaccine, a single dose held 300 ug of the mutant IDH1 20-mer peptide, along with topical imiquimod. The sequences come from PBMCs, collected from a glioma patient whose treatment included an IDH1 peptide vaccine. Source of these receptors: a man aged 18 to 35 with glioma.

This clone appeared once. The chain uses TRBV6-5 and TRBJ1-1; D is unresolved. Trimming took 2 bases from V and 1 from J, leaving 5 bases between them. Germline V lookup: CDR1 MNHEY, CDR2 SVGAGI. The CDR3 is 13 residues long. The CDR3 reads CASSYKENTEAFF. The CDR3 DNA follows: TGTGCCAGCAGTTACAAGGAGAACACTGAAGCTTTCTTT.

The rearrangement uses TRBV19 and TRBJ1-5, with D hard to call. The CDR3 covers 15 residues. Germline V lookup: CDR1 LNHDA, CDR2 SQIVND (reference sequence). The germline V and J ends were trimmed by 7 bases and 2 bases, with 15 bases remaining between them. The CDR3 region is CASTHVSGGNQPQHF. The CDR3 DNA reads TGTGCCAGTACCCATGTTTCCGGGGGCAATCAGCCCCAGCATTTT.

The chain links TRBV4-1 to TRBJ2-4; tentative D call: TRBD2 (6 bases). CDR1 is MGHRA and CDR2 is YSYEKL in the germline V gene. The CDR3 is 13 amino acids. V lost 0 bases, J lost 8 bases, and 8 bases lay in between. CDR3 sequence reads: CASSQEGGYIQYF. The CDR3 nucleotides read TGCGCCAGCAGCCAAGAGGGGGGTTACATTCAGTACTTC.

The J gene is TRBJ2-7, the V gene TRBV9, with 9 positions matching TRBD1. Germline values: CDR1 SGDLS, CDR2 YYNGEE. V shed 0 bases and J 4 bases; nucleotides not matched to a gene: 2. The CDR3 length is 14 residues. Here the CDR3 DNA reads TGTGCCAGCAGCGTAGAGGGACAGGGTTACGAGCAGTACTTC. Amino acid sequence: CASSVEGQGYEQYF.

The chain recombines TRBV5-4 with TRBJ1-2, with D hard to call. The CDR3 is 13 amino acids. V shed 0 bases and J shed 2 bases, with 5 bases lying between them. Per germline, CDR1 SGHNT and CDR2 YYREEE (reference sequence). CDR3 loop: CASSLGQNYGYTF. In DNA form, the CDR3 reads TGTGCCAGCAGCTTGGGGCAGAACTATGGCTACACCTTC.

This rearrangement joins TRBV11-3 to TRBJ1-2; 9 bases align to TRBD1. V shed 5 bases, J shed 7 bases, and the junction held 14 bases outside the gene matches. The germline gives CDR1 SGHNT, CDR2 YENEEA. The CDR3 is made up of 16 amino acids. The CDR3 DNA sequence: TGTGCCAGCAGCCCTGGGACAGGGATGTCGATGGGTGGCTACACCTTC. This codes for CASSPGTGMSMGGYTF.

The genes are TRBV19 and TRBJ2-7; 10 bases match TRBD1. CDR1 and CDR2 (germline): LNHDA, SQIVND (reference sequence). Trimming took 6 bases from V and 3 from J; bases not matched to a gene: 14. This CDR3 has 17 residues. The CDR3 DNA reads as TGTGCCAGTAGAGTGAGGGGGGGACAGGGGCACTTCTACGAGCAGTACTTC. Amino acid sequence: CASRVRGGQGHFYEQYF.

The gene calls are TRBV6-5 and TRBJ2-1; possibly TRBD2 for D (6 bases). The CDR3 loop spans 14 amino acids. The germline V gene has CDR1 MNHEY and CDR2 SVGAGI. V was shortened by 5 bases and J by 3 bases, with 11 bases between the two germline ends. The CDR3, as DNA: TGTGCCAGCAGTCCGGGACTCAACTACAATGAGCAGTTCTTC. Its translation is CASSPGLNYNEQFF.

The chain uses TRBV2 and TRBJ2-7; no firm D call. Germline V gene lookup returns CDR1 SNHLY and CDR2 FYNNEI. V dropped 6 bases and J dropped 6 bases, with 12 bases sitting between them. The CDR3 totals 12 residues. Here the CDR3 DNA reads TGTGCCAGCAGCCCCGACTGGCCCGAGCAGTACTTC. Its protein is CASSPDWPEQYF.

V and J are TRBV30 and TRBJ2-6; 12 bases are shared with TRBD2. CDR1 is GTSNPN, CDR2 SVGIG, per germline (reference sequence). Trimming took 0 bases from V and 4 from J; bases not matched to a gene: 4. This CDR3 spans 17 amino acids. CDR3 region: CAWSVLAGGPGANVLTF. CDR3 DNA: TGTGCCTGGAGTGTTCTAGCGGGAGGGCCCGGGGCCAACGTCCTGACTTTC.

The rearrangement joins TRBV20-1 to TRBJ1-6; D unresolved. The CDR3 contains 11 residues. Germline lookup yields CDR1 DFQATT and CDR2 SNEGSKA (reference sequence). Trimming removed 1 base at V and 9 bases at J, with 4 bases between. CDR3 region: CSARVGSPLHF. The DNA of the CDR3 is TGCAGTGCTAGAGTAGGTTCACCCCTCCACTTT.

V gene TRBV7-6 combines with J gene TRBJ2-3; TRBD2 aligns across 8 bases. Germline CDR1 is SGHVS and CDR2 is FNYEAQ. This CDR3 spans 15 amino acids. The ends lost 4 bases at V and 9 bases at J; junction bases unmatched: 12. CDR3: CASSSTPGLDLTQYF. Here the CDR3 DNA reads TGTGCCAGCAGCTCCACCCCGGGACTAGATCTAACGCAGTATTTT.

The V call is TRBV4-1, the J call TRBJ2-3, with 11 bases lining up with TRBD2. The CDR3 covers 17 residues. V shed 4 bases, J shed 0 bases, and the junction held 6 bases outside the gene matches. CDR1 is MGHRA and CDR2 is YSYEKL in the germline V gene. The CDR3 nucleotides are TGCGCCAGCAGCCTCCGGACTAGCGGGCTTAGCACAGATACGCAGTATTTT. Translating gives CASSLRTSGLSTDTQYF.

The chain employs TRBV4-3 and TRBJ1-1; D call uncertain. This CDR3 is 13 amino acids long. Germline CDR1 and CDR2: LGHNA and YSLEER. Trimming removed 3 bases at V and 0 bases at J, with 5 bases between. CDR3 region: CASSQNMNTEAFF. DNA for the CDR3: TGCGCCAGCAGCCAGAACATGAACACTGAAGCTTTCTTT.

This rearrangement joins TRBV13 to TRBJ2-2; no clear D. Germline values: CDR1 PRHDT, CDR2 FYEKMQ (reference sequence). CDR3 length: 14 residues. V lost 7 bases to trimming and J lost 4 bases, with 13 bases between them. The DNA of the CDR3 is TGTGCCAGCAACGACTGGAGCAGCACCGGGGAGCTGTTTTTT. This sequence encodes CASNDWSSTGELFF.

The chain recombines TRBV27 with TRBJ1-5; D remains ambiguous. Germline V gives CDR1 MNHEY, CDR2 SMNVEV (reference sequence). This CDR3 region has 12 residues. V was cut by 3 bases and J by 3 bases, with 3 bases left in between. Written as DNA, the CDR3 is TGTGCCAGCAGTTTCCCCAATCAGCCCCAGCATTTT. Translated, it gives CASSFPNQPQHF.

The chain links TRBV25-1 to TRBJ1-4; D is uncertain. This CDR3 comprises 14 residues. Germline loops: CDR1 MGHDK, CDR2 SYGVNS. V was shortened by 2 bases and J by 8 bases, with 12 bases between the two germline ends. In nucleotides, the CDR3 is TGTGCCAGCAGTGAAGAAGGGCCAATCGAAAAACTGTTTTTT. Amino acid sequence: CASSEEGPIEKLFF.

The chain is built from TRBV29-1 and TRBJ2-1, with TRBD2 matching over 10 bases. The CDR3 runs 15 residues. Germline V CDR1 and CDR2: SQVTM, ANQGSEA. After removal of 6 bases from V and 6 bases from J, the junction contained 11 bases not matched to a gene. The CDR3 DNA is TGCAGCGTCGTATCCCCACTAGCGGGGTCCAATGAGCAGTTCTTC. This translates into CSVVSPLAGSNEQFF.

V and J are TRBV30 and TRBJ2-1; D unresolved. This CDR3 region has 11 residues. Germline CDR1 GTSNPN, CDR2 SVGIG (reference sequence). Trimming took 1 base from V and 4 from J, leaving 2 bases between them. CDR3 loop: CAWSAYNEQFF. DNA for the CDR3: TGTGCCTGGAGTGCGTACAATGAGCAGTTCTTC.

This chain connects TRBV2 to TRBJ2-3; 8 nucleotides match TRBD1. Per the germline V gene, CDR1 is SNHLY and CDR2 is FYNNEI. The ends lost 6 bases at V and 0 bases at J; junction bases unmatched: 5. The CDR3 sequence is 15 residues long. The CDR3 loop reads CASSSGGASTDTQYF. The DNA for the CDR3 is TGTGCCAGCAGCTCAGGGGGCGCCAGCACAGATACGCAGTATTTT.

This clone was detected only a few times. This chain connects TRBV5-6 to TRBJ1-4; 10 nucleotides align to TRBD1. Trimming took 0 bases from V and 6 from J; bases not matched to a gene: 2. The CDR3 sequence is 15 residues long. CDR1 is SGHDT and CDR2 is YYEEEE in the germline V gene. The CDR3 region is CASSLGQGAYEKLFF. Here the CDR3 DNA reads TGTGCCAGCAGCTTGGGACAGGGGGCTTATGAAAAACTGTTTTTT.

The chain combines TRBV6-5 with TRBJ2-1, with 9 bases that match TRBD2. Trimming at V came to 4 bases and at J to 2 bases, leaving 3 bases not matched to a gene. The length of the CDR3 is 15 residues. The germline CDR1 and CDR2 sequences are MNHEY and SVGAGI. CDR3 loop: CASSLAGAPYNEQFF. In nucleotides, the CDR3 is TGTGCCAGCAGTTTAGCGGGGGCCCCCTACAATGAGCAGTTCTTC.

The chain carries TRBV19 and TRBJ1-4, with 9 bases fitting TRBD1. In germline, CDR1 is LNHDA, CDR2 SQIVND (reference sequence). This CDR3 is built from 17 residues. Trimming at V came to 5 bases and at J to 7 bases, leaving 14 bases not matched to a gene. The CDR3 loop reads CASSSSGTGFDGEKLFF. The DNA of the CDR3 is TGTGCCAGTAGTTCGTCCGGGACAGGGTTCGACGGTGAAAAACTGTTTTTT.

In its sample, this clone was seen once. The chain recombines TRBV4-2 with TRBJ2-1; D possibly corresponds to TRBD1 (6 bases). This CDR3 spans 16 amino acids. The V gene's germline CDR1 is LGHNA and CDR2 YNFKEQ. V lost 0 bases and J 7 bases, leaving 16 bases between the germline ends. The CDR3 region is CASSQDSGVLSNEQFF. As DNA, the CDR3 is TGTGCCAGCAGCCAAGACTCAGGGGTCCTGTCAAATGAGCAGTTCTTC.

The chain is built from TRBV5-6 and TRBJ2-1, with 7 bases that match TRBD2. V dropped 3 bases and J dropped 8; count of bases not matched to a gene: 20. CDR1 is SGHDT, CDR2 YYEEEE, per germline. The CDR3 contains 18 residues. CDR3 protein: CASSSPHNQIGGSHEQFF. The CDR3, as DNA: TGTGCCAGCAGCTCGCCACACAACCAGATTGGCGGGAGTCATGAGCAGTTCTTC.

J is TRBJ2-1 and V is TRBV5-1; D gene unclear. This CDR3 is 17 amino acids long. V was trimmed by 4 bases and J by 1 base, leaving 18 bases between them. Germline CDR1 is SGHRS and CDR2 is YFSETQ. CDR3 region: CASSPLPPVGSYNEQFF. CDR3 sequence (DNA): TGCGCCAGCAGCCCACTTCCCCCAGTGGGATCCTACAATGAGCAGTTCTTC.

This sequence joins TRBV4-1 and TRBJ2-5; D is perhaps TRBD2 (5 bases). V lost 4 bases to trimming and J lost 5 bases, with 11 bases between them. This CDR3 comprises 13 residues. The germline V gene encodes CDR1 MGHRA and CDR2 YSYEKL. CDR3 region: CASSLTRVETQYF. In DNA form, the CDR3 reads TGCGCCAGCAGCCTAACTAGAGTGGAGACCCAGTACTTC.

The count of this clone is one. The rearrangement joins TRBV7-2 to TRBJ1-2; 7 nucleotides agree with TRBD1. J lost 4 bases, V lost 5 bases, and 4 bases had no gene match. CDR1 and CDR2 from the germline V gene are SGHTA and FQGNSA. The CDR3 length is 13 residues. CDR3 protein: CASSVQGPYGYTF. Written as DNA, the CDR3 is TGTGCCAGCAGCGTACAGGGGCCCTATGGCTACACCTTC.

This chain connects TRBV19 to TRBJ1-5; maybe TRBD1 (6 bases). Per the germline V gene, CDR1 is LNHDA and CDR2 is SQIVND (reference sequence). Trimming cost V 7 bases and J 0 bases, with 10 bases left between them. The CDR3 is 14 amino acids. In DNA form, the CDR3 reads TGTGCCAGTACGAGGACAGCTAGCAATCAGCCCCAGCATTTT. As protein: CASTRTASNQPQHF.

The CDR3 DNA is TGTGCCAGCAGCCCAGGGGTCCACGGGACTGAAGCTTTCTTT. Translating it yields CASSPGVHGTEAFF. V usage is TRBV4-2 and J usage is TRBJ1-1, with D possibly being TRBD1 (6 bases). The CDR3 extends over 14 amino acids. Per germline, CDR1 LGHNA and CDR2 YNFKEQ. V dropped 4 bases and J dropped 5 bases, with 14 bases sitting between them.

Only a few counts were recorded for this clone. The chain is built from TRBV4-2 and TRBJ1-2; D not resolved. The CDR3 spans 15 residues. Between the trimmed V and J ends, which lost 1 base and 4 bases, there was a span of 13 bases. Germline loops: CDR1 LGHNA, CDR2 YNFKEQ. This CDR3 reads CASSQVTSRSYGYTF. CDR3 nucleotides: TGTGCCAGCAGCCAAGTAACGTCTAGGAGCTATGGCTACACCTTC.

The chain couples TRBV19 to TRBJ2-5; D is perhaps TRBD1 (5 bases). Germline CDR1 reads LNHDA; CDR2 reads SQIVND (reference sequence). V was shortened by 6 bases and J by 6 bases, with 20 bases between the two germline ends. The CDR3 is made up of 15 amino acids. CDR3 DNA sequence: TGTGCCAGTAGCCCCCTAGGGGTCAAGGCACAGACCCAGTACTTC. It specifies CASSPLGVKAQTQYF.